Listed below are T cell receptor beta chains from one sample, sequenced in a study of cytomegalovirus exposure and HLA in healthy donors. Generated by immunoSEQ multiplex PCR, the TCRdb table keeps only in-frame clones and is missing some. The data show around 140,000 clones, 60% to 80% seen once. The sample was PBMCs. Receptors originate from a man aged 50-59 years in good health and CMV-seropositive. CDR3s leave out the opening cysteine and the closing phenylalanine or tryptophan. Fields, in order: J gene, V gene, clone size, CDR3 protein. Clone size is shown for a subset of rows, as once, few, many or a class of expanded clone.

>TRBJ1-2|TRBV7-9|NA
ASSLEGAGAGYT
>TRBJ1-4|TRBV2|NA
ASSGEVNEKLF
>TRBJ2-4|TRBV7-3|NA
ASSPGLEINIQY
>TRBJ1-1|TRBV19|few
ASREQGGAF
>TRBJ2-2|TRBV2|once
ASRGWALSSPTGELF
>TRBJ2-7|TRBV7-2|many
ASSLDGTLDEQY
>TRBJ1-1|TRBV6-5|NA
ASSLDRGGNTEAF
>TRBJ1-2|TRBV7-9|NA
ASSLRGDRGHGYT
>TRBJ2-3|TRBV19|once
ASTGGMGTDTQY
>NA|TRBV14|NA
ASSQLAGVSHEQY
>TRBJ2-1|TRBV4-3|few
ASSQDVTGGYNEQF
>TRBJ2-3|TRBV28|few
ASSRAGPGTDTQY
>TRBJ1-2|TRBV6-6|NA
ASSQTGTYYGYT
>TRBJ2-3|TRBV29-1|NA
SVDPSGRGTDTQY
>TRBJ1-5|TRBV6-6|NA
ASSYGWTGGNQPQH
>TRBJ1-2|TRBV19|NA
ASTGTENYGYT
>TRBJ2-5|TRBV6-6|NA
ASSYSLAGVETQY
>TRBJ2-5|TRBV5-1|few
ASSLGGRGFETQY
>TRBJ2-1|TRBV15|NA
ATSRAGQYNEQF
>TRBJ2-1|TRBV5-1|NA
ASSLVVGTSGSGF
>TRBJ2-7|TRBV13|NA
ASSLGTGGRSKQY
>TRBJ1-4|TRBV2|NA
ASSVSGGEKLF
>TRBJ2-1|TRBV5-1|NA
ASSFLAGSYNEQF
>TRBJ2-7|TRBV4-1|NA
ASTPPGSNEQY
>TRBJ2-2|TRBV6-1|NA
ALGRGRNTGELF
>TRBJ2-3|TRBV19|NA
ASTGNGIPSSDTQY
>TRBJ2-1|TRBV6-1|NA
ASSETSGSYNEQF
>TRBJ1-1|TRBV5-1|NA
ASSLLDSLNQNTEAF
>TRBJ1-3|TRBV2|NA
ASNPQGSRGSGNTIY
>TRBJ1-4|TRBV4-2|NA
ASSLTERDRDEKLF
>TRBJ2-1|TRBV9|NA
ASSLQGLPYNEQF
>TRBJ1-1|TRBV27|few
ASSSDRGFSEAF
>TRBJ1-5|TRBV9|NA
ASSVAAGAGQPQH
>TRBJ1-2|TRBV7-2|NA
ASSPGQGVGNYGYT
>TRBJ2-7|TRBV5-5|once
ASSLRDYEQY
>TRBJ2-7|TRBV2|NA
ASSEGVAGSLTVEQY
>TRBJ1-2|TRBV27|NA
ASSTIIDRGQNYGYT
>TRBJ1-2|TRBV4-1|NA
ASSQEPLANYGYT
>TRBJ1-4|TRBV6-1|NA
ASKPSTAGNEKLF
>TRBJ1-5|TRBV7-2|NA
ASSRDNGNQPQH
>TRBJ1-1|TRBV18|NA
ASSPSLQGLNTEAF
>TRBJ1-5|TRBV2|few
ASSWDRGNQPQH
>TRBJ2-1|TRBV6-5|NA
ASSPRNNEQF
>TRBJ2-5|TRBV7-2|NA
ASSLIQGETQY
>TRBJ1-1|TRBV15|NA
ATSRGGQMNTEAF